One sample yielded the 21 T cell receptor beta chains listed below, sequenced in a study of blood T cell repertoires in COVID-19. Libraries were prepared by immunoSEQ multiplex PCR; TCRdb keeps only in-frame clonotypes and omits some of them. The sample records about 140,000 clones, 65% to 85% being singletons. Sequencing was done on a sample of peripheral blood. The receptors originated from a man aged 25 to 40 with COVID-19, enrolled during active disease.

The V call is TRBV5-1, the J call TRBJ2-5; 10 bases map to TRBD2. The germline V gene has CDR1 SGHRS and CDR2 YFSETQ. Trimming removed 4 bases from V and 4 bases from J; junction bases left unmatched: 7. This CDR3 comprises 15 residues. The CDR3 DNA is TGCGCCAGCAGCCCCTCTAGCGGGAGACGAGAGACCCAGTACTTC. Translation: CASSPSSGRRETQYF.

A single count supports this clone. The chain carries TRBV4-1 and TRBJ2-7, with TRBD2 matching 10 bases. Germline CDR1 is MGHRA and CDR2 is YSYEKL. The CDR3 consists of 14 residues. V trimming: 2 bases; J trimming: 6 bases; junction bases outside the gene matches: 4. CDR3 DNA sequence: TGCGCCAGCAGCCAACTAGCGGGAGTAGGCGAGCAGTACTTC. Translation: CASSQLAGVGEQYF.

V and J are TRBV4-2 and TRBJ2-1; D is unclear. The CDR3 loop spans 17 amino acids. The V gene's germline CDR1 is LGHNA and CDR2 YNFKEQ. The V gene lost 1 base and the J gene lost 3 bases, with 16 bases spanning the gap. For the CDR3, the DNA is TGTGCCAGCAGCCAAGGCAAGAAAGTAGCCGGCTACAATGAGCAGTTCTTC. It codes for CASSQGKKVAGYNEQFF.

The gene calls are TRBV28 and TRBJ1-2; 7 bases line up with TRBD1. CDR1 is MDHEN and CDR2 is SYDVKM in the germline V gene. The CDR3 contains 13 residues. The ends lost 6 bases at V and 8 bases at J; junction bases unmatched: 9. CDR3 protein: CASSPTGYGGYTF. The CDR3 DNA reads as TGTGCCAGCAGCCCGACAGGGTACGGGGGCTACACCTTC.

This rearrangement joins TRBV7-9 to TRBJ1-1; a possible D gene is TRBD1 (5 bases). The germline CDR1 and CDR2 sequences are SEHNR and FQNEAQ (reference sequence). The CDR3 consists of 15 residues. V lost 4 bases and J lost 8, with 20 bases in between. The CDR3 region has the DNA TGTGCCAGCAGCTCTTGGTGGGGCAGGAATTTCGAAGCTTTCTTT. It encodes CASSSWWGRNFEAFF. Full variable domain (missing parts from reference TRBV7-9 and TRBJ1-1): DTGVSQNPRHKITKRGQNVTFRCDPISEHNRLYWYRQTLGQGPEFLTYFQNEAQLEKSRLLSDRFSAERPKGSFSTLEIQRTEQGDSAMYLCASSSWWGRNFEAFFGQGTRLTVV.

For the CDR3, the DNA is TGTGCCAGCAGCCCCGGACAGTTAAACTATGGCTACACCTTC. Encoded protein: CASSPGQLNYGYTF. The rearrangement joins TRBV5-8 to TRBJ1-2, with a tentative D call TRBD1 (6 bases). V shed 4 bases and J shed 2 bases, with 12 bases lying between them. CDR1 is SGHTS, CDR2 YDEGEE, per germline. CDR3 length equals 14 residues. Filled out from reference TRBV5-8 and TRBJ1-2, the complete variable domain reads EAGVTQSPTHLIKTRGQQATLRCSPISGHTSVYWYQQALGLGLQFLLWYDEGEERNRGNFPPRFSGRQFPNYSSELNVNALELEDSALYLCASSPGQLNYGYTFGSGTRLTVV.

The chain links TRBV3-1 (or the pseudogene TRBV3-2) to TRBJ2-5, with 8 bases matching TRBD2. V dropped 1 base and J dropped 5; count of bases not matched to a gene: 21. From germline, CDR1 is LGHDT and CDR2 YNNKEL (reference sequence). The CDR3 totals 20 residues. The CDR3 DNA is TGTGCCAGCAGCCAAGGGTCCGGGTGGTGGCGGGAGGTCGGAGCGGAGACCCAGTACTTC. Protein: CASSQGSGWWREVGAETQYF.

The gene calls are TRBV19 and TRBJ2-1; 7 bases fit TRBD1. Looked up from germline, CDR1 is LNHDA and CDR2 is SQIVND (reference sequence). V shed 3 bases and J 7 bases; nucleotides not matched to a gene: 6. CDR3 length: 14 residues. The CDR3 protein is CASSIDRARNEQFF. The CDR3 region has the DNA TGTGCCAGTAGTATCGACAGGGCAAGGAATGAGCAGTTCTTC.

The chain has TRBV6-6 and TRBJ2-3, with 7 positions matching TRBD2. This CDR3 is built from 13 residues. CDR1 and CDR2 from the germline V gene are MNHNY and SVGAGI (reference sequence). V gave up 6 bases and J gave up 2 bases; unmatched junction bases: 2. The chain's CDR3 is CASSGGFTDTQYF. The CDR3 DNA sequence: TGTGCCAGCAGCGGGGGGTTCACAGATACGCAGTATTTT.

The V gene is TRBV2, the J gene TRBJ2-3; TRBD2 matches 12 bases. Germline V CDR1 and CDR2: SNHLY, FYNNEI. The CDR3 is made up of 19 amino acids. V shed 0 bases, J shed 1 base, and the junction held 8 bases outside the gene matches. The CDR3 region is CASSEALLGLAGRTDTQYF. The CDR3, as DNA: TGTGCCAGCAGTGAAGCGCTTCTAGGACTAGCGGGGCGCACAGATACGCAGTATTTT.

The rearrangement links TRBV19 to TRBJ2-7; 11 bases are a match to TRBD1. Germline-derived CDR1 and CDR2 are LNHDA and SQIVND (reference sequence). The V segment lost 4 bases and the J segment 1 base; nucleotides outside the gene matches: 6. This CDR3 region has 16 residues. The CDR3 DNA follows: TGTGCCAGTAGTACTCGGACAGGGGGCGCATCCTACGAGCAGTACTTC. As protein: CASSTRTGGASYEQYF.

The V and J genes are TRBV4-1 and TRBJ2-7; D unresolved. V was clipped by 4 bases and J by 5 bases, with 15 bases between them. The length of the CDR3 is 14 residues. The germline V gene has CDR1 MGHRA and CDR2 YSYEKL. In DNA, the CDR3 is TGCGCCAGCAGCCCACAGACACCTCTGGACGAGCAGTACTTC. Protein product: CASSPQTPLDEQYF.

This clone was seen once. The chain couples TRBV19 to TRBJ1-4, with TRBD1 matching over 10 bases. This CDR3 contains 15 residues. Germline V gene sequence: CDR1 LNHDA, CDR2 SQIVND (reference sequence). V trimming: 5 bases; J trimming: 6 bases; junction bases outside the gene matches: 6. The CDR3 here is CASSLPGQGYEKLFF. The CDR3 DNA reads as TGTGCCAGTAGTTTACCGGGACAGGGGTATGAAAAACTGTTTTTT. Full variable domain (rest looked up from reference TRBV19 and TRBJ1-4): DGGITQSPKYLFRKEGQNVTLSCEQNLNHDAMYWYRQDPGQGLRLIYYSQIVNDFQKGDIAEGYSVSREKKESFPLTVTSAQKNPTAFYLCASSLPGQGYEKLFFGSGTQLSVL.

The CDR3 spells CASSATGLGGELFF. In DNA, the CDR3 is TGTGCCAGCAGTGCTACAGGGCTTGGCGGGGAGCTGTTTTTT. V is TRBV6-4 and J is TRBJ2-2; D may be TRBD1 (6 bases). The CDR3 spans 14 residues. Germline assignment: CDR1 MRHNA and CDR2 SNTAGT. V dropped 4 bases and J dropped 7 bases, with 13 bases sitting between them.

The chain is built from TRBV7-9 and TRBJ1-2, with 9 bases fitting TRBD1. Germline V lookup: CDR1 SEHNR, CDR2 FQNEAQ (reference sequence). There are 13 residues in the CDR3. The V gene end was trimmed by 5 bases and the J gene end by 8 bases; junction bases not matched to a gene: 6. The CDR3 DNA reads as TGTGCCAGCAGCGCGCGTACAGGGGGCGGCTACACCTTC. This sequence encodes CASSARTGGGYTF.

The CDR3 region has the DNA TGCGCCAGCAGCCACGTAGCGGGAAGGAGTTCCTACGAGCAGTACTTC. It yields the protein CASSHVAGRSSYEQYF. The rearrangement links TRBV4-1 to TRBJ2-7; 8 nucleotides agree with TRBD2. With 3 bases clipped from V and 1 base from J, the junction kept 8 bases outside the gene matches. The CDR3 is 16 amino acids. CDR1 and CDR2 (germline): MGHRA, YSYEKL.

The rearrangement uses TRBV3-1 (or the pseudogene TRBV3-2) and TRBJ1-5; TRBD1 might be the D (6 bases). Germline loops: CDR1 LGHDT, CDR2 YNNKEL (reference sequence). The CDR3 runs 15 residues. The V gene lost 2 bases and the J gene lost 6 bases, with 14 bases spanning the gap. The CDR3 region is CASSQSGGYFQPQHF. CDR3 DNA sequence: TGTGCCAGCAGCCAATCGGGGGGCTACTTTCAGCCCCAGCATTTT.

The genes are TRBV11-2 and TRBJ2-1; 7 bases agree with TRBD1. V gave up 4 bases and J gave up 5 bases; unmatched junction bases: 8. The V gene's germline CDR1 is SGHAT and CDR2 FQNNGV. This CDR3 has 15 amino acids. CDR3 loop: CASSSGDSFDNEQFF. DNA for the CDR3: TGTGCCAGCAGCTCCGGGGACAGCTTTGACAATGAGCAGTTCTTC.

About this clone itself: Additional DNA sequences in this sample encode the identical CDR3. This chain uses TRBV6-5 with TRBJ1-2, with D unclear. V was shortened by 0 bases and J by 2 bases, with 4 bases between the two germline ends. The germline CDR1 and CDR2 sequences are MNHEY and SVGAGI. This CDR3 is built from 13 residues. The CDR3 coding sequence is TGTGCCAGCAGTTACTCGAGCAACTATGGCTACACCTTC. Amino acid sequence: CASSYSSNYGYTF.

The rearrangement uses TRBV4-1 and TRBJ1-2, with 7 bases identical to TRBD1. V dropped 8 bases and J dropped 2; count of bases not matched to a gene: 11. Germline V gene sequence: CDR1 MGHRA, CDR2 YSYEKL. The CDR3 covers 15 residues. The CDR3: CASRSHRGRNYGYTF. The DNA of the CDR3 is TGCGCCAGCCGTTCCCACAGGGGCAGAAACTATGGCTACACCTTC.

For this clone: At one boundary the junction diverges from the germline segment, which might be a read error. The chain carries TRBV7-7 and TRBJ2-5; D perhaps matches TRBD1 (5 bases). The CDR3 spans 15 residues. Germline V CDR1 and CDR2: SSHAT, FNYEAQ (reference sequence). In DNA, the CDR3 is TGTGCTAGCAGCTTAACAGGAAGCTCTAAAGAGACCCAGTACTTC. Its translation is CASSLTGSSKETQYF.